Shown below are 8 T cell receptor beta chains from a single sample sequenced in a study of blood T cell repertoires in COVID-19. Assay: immunoSEQ multiplex PCR; the TCRdb copy retains only in-frame clones and omits some. Of about 130,000 clones listed, about 77% were seen once; the top ten hold around 20%. Specimen: peripheral blood. The receptor set was obtained from an elderly man with acute or convalescent COVID-19.

The rearrangement joins TRBV18 to TRBJ1-1; D unresolved. Trimming left V 3 bases short and J 8 bases short, with 16 bases between. CDR3 size: 14 residues. Germline V gene sequence: CDR1 KGHSH, CDR2 LQKENI. In nucleotides, the CDR3 is TGTGCCAGCTCACCCGGGGTTGGGTTCGTAGAAGCTTTCTTT. Translation: CASSPGVGFVEAFF.

This rearrangement joins TRBV30 to TRBJ2-5; 12 bases agree with TRBD1. The CDR3 consists of 15 residues. The germline gives CDR1 GTSNPN, CDR2 SVGIG (reference sequence). J lost 5 bases, V lost 0 bases, and 4 bases had no gene match. CDR3 nucleotide sequence: TGTGCCTGGAGTGTCGGGACAGGGGGCGGGGAGACCCAGTACTTC. This sequence encodes CAWSVGTGGGETQYF.

This chain links TRBV20-1 with TRBJ2-5; D unclear. The CDR3 totals 11 residues. V was cut by 5 bases and J by 5 bases, with 9 bases left in between. The germline gives CDR1 DFQATT, CDR2 SNEGSKA (reference sequence). DNA of the CDR3: TGCAGTGCTCGGAGCTGGGAGACCCAGTACTTC. Encoded protein: CSARSWETQYF.

The J gene is TRBJ2-3, the V gene TRBV7-8, with TRBD1 matching 10 bases. V dropped 5 bases and J dropped 6; count of bases not matched to a gene: 8. Germline CDR1 reads SGHVS; CDR2 reads FQNEAQ. The CDR3 sequence is 15 residues long. Written as DNA, the CDR3 is TGTGCCAGCAGCCGAGGGGGGGACAGGGGTGATACGCAGTATTTT. As protein: CASSRGGDRGDTQYF.

This rearrangement joins TRBV19 to TRBJ1-5; 8 bases map to TRBD1. CDR3 length equals 17 residues. Looked up from germline, CDR1 is LNHDA and CDR2 is SQIVND (reference sequence). The V and J ends lost 6 bases and 0 bases, in that order; junction bases with no gene match: 10. The CDR3 region is CASSPDRASYSNQPQHF. CDR3 sequence (DNA): TGTGCCAGTAGCCCGGACAGGGCCTCGTATAGCAATCAGCCCCAGCATTTT. The full variable domain, its missing parts supplied by reference TRBV19 and TRBJ1-5, is DGGITQSPKYLFRKEGQNVTLSCEQNLNHDAMYWYRQDPGQGLRLIYYSQIVNDFQKGDIAEGYSVSREKKESFPLTVTSAQKNPTAFYLCASSPDRASYSNQPQHFGDGTRLSIL.

CDR3 in amino acids: CASSTYLGRGAESNQPQHF. The CDR3 nucleotides are TGTGCCAGTAGTACTTACCTTGGCAGGGGGGCGGAGAGCAATCAGCCCCAGCATTTT. This chain links TRBV19 with TRBJ1-5, with 7 bases lining up with TRBD1. Germline V gives CDR1 LNHDA, CDR2 SQIVND (reference sequence). Unmatched junction bases numbered 16, after V lost 4 bases and J lost 1 base. The CDR3 is 19 residues long.

The rearrangement links TRBV29-1 to TRBJ2-7; D is possibly TRBD1 (5 bases). This CDR3 contains 13 residues. Trimming removed 1 base at V and 7 bases at J, with 14 bases between. Germline CDR1 reads SQVTM; CDR2 reads ANQGSEA. The DNA of the CDR3 is TGCAGCGTTGAAGGCCCGAAGGCAGGGGAGCAGTACTTC. Encoded protein: CSVEGPKAGEQYF.

The J gene is TRBJ1-3, the V gene TRBV5-6; D is perhaps TRBD1 (6 bases). Trimming stripped 4 bases from V and 5 bases from J, with 13 bases between. The CDR3 is 14 residues long. The germline gives CDR1 SGHDT, CDR2 YYEEEE. This chain's CDR3 is CASSLRRGRNTIYF. CDR3 sequence (DNA): TGTGCCAGCAGCCTTCGCAGGGGTAGAAACACCATATATTTT.